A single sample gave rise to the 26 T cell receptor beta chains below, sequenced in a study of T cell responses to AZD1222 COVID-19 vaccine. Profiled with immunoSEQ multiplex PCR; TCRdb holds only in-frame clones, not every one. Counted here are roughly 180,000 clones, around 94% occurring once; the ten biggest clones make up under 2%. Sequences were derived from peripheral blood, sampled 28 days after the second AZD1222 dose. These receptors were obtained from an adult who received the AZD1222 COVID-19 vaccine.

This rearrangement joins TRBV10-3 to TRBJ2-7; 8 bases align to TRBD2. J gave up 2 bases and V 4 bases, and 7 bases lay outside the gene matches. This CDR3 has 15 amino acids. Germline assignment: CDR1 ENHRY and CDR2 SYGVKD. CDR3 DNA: TGTGCCATCAGTGGCCCCGGGGGGGGCCCCTACGAGCAGTACTTC. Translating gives CAISGPGGGPYEQYF.

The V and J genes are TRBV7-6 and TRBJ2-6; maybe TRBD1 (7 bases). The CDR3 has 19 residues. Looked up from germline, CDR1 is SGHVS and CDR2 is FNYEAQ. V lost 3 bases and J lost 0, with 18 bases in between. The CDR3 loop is CASSFLDRTISSGANVLTF. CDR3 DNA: TGTGCCAGCAGCTTTTTGGACAGGACTATCTCCTCTGGGGCCAACGTCCTGACTTTC.

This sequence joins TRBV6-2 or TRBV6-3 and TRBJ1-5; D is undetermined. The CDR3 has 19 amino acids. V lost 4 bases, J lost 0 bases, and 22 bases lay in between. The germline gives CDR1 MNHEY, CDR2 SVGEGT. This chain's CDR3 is CASSWEWQSQSYSNQPQHF. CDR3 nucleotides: TGTGCCAGCAGTTGGGAGTGGCAGTCCCAATCTTATAGCAATCAGCCCCAGCATTTT.

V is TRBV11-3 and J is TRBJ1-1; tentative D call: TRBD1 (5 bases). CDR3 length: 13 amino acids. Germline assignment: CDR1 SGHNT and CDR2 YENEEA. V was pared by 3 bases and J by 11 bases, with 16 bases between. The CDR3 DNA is TGTGCCAGCAGCTTTTACCCTTTAAGGGGCGCTTTCTTT. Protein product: CASSFYPLRGAFF.

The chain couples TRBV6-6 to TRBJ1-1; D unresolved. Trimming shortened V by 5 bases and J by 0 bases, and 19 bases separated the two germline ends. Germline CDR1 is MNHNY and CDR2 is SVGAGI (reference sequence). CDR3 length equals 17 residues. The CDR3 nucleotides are TGTGCCAGCAGTCGCCTCATTGTTTTGGGAATGAACACTGAAGCTTTCTTT. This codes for CASSRLIVLGMNTEAFF.

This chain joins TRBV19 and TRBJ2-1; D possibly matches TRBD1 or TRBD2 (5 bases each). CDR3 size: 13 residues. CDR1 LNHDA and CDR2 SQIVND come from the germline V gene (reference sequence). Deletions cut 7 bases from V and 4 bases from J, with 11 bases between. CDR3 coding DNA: TGTGCCAGTAATACGGGACCATACAATGAGCAGTTCTTC. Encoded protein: CASNTGPYNEQFF.

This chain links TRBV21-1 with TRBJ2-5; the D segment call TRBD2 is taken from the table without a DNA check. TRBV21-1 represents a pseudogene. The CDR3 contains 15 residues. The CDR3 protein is CASSKVHPGGETQYF. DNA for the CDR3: TGTGCCAGCAGCAAAGTCCACCCGGGGGGAGAGACCCAGTACTTC.

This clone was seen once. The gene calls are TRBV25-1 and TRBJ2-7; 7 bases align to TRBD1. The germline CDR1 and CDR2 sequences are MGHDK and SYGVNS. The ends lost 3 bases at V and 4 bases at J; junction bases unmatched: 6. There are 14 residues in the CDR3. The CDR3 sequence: CASSESGTEYEQYF. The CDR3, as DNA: TGTGCCAGCAGTGAGTCCGGGACAGAATACGAGCAGTACTTC.

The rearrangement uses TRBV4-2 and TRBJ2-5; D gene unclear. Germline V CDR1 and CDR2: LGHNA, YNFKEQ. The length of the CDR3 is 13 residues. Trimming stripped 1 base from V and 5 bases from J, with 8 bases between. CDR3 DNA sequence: TGTGCCAGCAGCCAAGGGCAAAGGGAGACCCAGTACTTC. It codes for CASSQGQRETQYF.

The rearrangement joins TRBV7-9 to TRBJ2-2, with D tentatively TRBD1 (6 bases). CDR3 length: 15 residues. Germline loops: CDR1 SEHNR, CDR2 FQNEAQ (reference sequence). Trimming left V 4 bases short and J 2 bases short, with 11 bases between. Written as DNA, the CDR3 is TGTGCCAGCAGCTCCTGGACAGAAAACACCGGGGAGCTGTTTTTT. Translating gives CASSSWTENTGELFF.

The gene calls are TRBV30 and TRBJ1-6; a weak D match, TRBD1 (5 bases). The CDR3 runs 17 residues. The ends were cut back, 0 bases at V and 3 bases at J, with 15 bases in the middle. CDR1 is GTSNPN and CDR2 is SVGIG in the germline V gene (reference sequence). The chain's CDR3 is CAWSVPGLRSYNSPLHF. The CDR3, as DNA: TGTGCCTGGAGTGTACCGGGGCTTCGAAGCTATAATTCACCCCTCCACTTT. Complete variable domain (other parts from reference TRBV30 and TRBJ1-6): SQTIHQWPATLVQPVGSPLSLECTVEGTSNPNLYWYRQAAGRGLQLLFYSVGIGQISSEVPQNLSASRPQDRQFILSSKKLLLSDSGFYLCAWSVPGLRSYNSPLHFGNGTRLTVT.

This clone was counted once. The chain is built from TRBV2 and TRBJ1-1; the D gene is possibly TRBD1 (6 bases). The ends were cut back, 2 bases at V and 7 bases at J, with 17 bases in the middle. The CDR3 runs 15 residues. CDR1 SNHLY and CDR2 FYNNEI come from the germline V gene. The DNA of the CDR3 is TGTGCCAGCAGTGAACGATTAAGACAGGTTAATGAAGCTTTCTTT. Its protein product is CASSERLRQVNEAFF.

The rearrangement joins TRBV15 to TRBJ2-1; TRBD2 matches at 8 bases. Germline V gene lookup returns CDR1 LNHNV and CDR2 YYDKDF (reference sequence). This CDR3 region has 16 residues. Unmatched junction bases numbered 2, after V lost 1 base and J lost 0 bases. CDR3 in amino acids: CATSRGSGTSYNEQFF. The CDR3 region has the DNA TGTGCCACCAGCAGAGGTAGCGGGACCTCCTACAATGAGCAGTTCTTC.

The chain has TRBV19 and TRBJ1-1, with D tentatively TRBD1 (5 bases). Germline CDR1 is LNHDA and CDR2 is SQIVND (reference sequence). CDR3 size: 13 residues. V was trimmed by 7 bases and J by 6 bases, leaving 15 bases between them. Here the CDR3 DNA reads TGTGCCAGTACCCTATCTGACAGCGCTGAAGCTTTCTTT. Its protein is CASTLSDSAEAFF.

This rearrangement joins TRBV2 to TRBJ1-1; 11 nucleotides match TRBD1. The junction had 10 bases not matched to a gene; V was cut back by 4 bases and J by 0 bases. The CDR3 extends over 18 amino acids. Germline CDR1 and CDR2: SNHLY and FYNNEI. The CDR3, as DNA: TGTGCCAGCAGTGCACCGGGACAGGGGGTAGAAATGAACACTGAAGCTTTCTTT. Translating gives CASSAPGQGVEMNTEAFF.

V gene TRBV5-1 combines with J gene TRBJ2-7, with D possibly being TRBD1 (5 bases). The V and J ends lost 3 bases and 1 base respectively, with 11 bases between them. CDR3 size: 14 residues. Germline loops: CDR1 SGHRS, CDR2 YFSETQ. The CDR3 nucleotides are TGCGCCAGCAGCTCAGCGCGACAGTCCTACGAGCAGTACTTC. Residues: CASSSARQSYEQYF.

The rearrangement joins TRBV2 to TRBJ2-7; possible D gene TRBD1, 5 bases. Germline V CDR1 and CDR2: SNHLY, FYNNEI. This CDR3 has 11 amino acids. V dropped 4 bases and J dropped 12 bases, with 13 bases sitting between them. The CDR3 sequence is CASSAARQPYF. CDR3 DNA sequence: TGTGCCAGCAGTGCGGCAAGACAGCCGTACTTC.

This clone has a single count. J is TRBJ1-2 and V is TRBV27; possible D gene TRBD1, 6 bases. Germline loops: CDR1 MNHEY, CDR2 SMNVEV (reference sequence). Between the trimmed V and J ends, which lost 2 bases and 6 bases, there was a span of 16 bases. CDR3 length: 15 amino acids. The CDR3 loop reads CASSLIDTGRDGYTF. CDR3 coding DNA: TGTGCCAGCAGTTTAATAGATACAGGGCGGGATGGCTACACCTTC.

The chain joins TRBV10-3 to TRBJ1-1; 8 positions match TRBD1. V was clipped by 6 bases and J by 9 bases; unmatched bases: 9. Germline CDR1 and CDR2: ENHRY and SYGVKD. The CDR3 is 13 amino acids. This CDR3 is CAISPDRVEKAFF. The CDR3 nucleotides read TGTGCCATCAGCCCGGACAGGGTAGAGAAAGCTTTCTTT.

Here the CDR3 DNA reads TGTGCCAGCAGCTCCACTAGCGGGAGGGGTTCAGGGGAGCTGTTTTTT. Amino acid sequence: CASSSTSGRGSGELFF. This chain uses TRBV6-6 with TRBJ2-2; 13 positions match TRBD2. The junction had 9 bases not matched to a gene; V was cut back by 6 bases and J by 8 bases. Germline V gene sequence: CDR1 MNHNY, CDR2 SVGAGI (reference sequence). The CDR3 sequence is 16 residues long.

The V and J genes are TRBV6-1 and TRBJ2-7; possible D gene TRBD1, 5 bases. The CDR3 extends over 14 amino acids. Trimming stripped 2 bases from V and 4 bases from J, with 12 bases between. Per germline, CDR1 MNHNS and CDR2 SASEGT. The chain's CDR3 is CASSEWGRRYEQYF. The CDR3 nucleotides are TGTGCCAGCAGTGAATGGGGCAGAAGATACGAGCAGTACTTC.

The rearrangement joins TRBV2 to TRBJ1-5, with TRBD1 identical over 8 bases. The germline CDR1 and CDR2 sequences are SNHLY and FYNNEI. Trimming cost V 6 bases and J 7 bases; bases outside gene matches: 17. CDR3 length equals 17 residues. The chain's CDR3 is CASREDGTGGGRQPQHF. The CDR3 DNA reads TGTGCCAGCAGGGAGGATGGGACAGGAGGCGGGAGGCAGCCCCAGCATTTT.

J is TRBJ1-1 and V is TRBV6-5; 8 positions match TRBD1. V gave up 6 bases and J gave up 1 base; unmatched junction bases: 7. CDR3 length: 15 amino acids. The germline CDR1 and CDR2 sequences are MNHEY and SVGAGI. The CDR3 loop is CASSKDRGGNTEAFF. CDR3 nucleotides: TGTGCCAGCAGCAAAGACAGGGGTGGGAACACTGAAGCTTTCTTT.

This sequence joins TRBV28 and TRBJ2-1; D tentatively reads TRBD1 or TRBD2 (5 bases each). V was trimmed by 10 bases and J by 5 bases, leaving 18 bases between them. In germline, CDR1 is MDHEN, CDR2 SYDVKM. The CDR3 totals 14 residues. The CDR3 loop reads CATRDPGRHNEQFF. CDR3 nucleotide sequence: TGTGCCACCCGGGACCCCGGAAGGCACAATGAGCAGTTCTTC.

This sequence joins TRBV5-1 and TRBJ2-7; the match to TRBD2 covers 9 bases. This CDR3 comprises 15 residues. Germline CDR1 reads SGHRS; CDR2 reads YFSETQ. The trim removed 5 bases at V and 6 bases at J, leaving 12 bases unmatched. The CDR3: CASRRGRAESGEQYF. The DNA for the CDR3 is TGCGCCAGCAGGCGCGGGAGGGCTGAGTCTGGCGAGCAGTACTTC.

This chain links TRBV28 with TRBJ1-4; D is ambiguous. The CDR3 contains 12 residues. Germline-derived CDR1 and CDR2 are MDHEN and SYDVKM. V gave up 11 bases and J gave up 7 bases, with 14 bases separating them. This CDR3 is CAVSPEGEKLFF. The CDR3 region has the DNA TGTGCCGTCAGCCCTGAGGGTGAAAAACTGTTTTTT.